Below are 17 T cell receptor beta chains sequenced from a single sample in a study of blood T cell repertoires in COVID-19. Method: immunoSEQ multiplex PCR; TCRdb's copy keeps in-frame clones and lacks some. This table holds fewer than 200,000 clones, about 82% found once. The sequenced material came from peripheral blood. These receptors all come from a woman older than 75 with COVID-19, enrolled during active disease.

This clone occurred once. The rearrangement uses TRBV7-9 and TRBJ1-6, with D perhaps matching TRBD1 (6 bases). Trimming stripped 1 base from V and 8 bases from J, with 9 bases between. The germline gives CDR1 SEHNR, CDR2 FQNEAQ (reference sequence). The CDR3 runs 14 residues. DNA of the CDR3: TGTGCCAGCAGCTTAGGGGACACAGATTCACCCCTCCACTTT. Amino acids: CASSLGDTDSPLHF.

This chain uses TRBV28 with TRBJ1-6; D not certain. Trimming left V 3 bases short and J 7 bases short, with 10 bases between. The CDR3 has 14 amino acids. CDR1 is MDHEN and CDR2 is SYDVKM in the germline V gene. CDR3 nucleotides: TGTGCCAGCAGTTTTAGCACTCCCAATTCACCCCTCCACTTT. This translates into CASSFSTPNSPLHF. The whole variable domain, remainder taken from reference TRBV28 and TRBJ1-6, is DVKVTQSSRYLVKRTGEKVFLECVQDMDHENMFWYRQDPGLGLRLIYFSYDVKMKEKGDIPEGYSVSREKKERFSLILESASTNQTSMYLCASSFSTPNSPLHFGNGTRLTVT.

The rearrangement uses TRBV5-4 and TRBJ2-3; tentative D call: TRBD2 (7 bases). Germline lookup yields CDR1 SGHNT and CDR2 YYREEE (reference sequence). The CDR3 contains 15 residues. V lost 0 bases to trimming and J lost 3 bases, with 11 bases between them. The CDR3 is CASSLGGGGTDTQYF. In DNA form, the CDR3 reads TGTGCCAGCAGCTTGGGAGGGGGGGGTACAGATACGCAGTATTTT.

The chain recombines TRBV3-1 (or the pseudogene TRBV3-2) with TRBJ2-3; D might be TRBD1 (5 bases). Germline V lookup: CDR1 LGHDT, CDR2 YNNKEL (reference sequence). V was clipped by 4 bases and J by 5 bases, with 7 bases between them. The CDR3 runs 12 residues. The CDR3 here is CASSPQGDTQYF. As DNA, the CDR3 is TGTGCCAGCAGCCCTCAGGGAGATACGCAGTATTTT.

The CDR3 bases are TGCGCCAGCAGCTTGGGGACTAGCGGGGGCTCCTACAATGAGCAGTTCTTC. Translated: CASSLGTSGGSYNEQFF. The chain is built from TRBV5-1 and TRBJ2-1; TRBD2 agrees at 13 bases. Per germline, CDR1 SGHRS and CDR2 YFSETQ. The CDR3 is made up of 17 amino acids. Losses at the gene ends were 0 bases for V and 0 bases for J; bases not matched to a gene: 0.

The J gene is TRBJ1-1, the V gene TRBV11-2, with D possibly being TRBD1 (6 bases). This CDR3 is built from 14 residues. Germline values: CDR1 SGHAT, CDR2 FQNNGV. The germline V and J ends were trimmed by 5 bases and 7 bases, with 17 bases remaining between them. CDR3 sequence (DNA): TGTGCCAGCAGCGATGGGACAAGGGGAATTGAAGCTTTCTTT. Amino acids: CASSDGTRGIEAFF.

This clone was recorded a few times. Other DNA sequences in this sample translate to the same CDR3. The chain joins TRBV6-5 to TRBJ1-2; 9 bases match TRBD1. Unmatched junction bases numbered 5, after V lost 1 base and J lost 8 bases. The CDR3 is 14 amino acids. Per germline, CDR1 MNHEY and CDR2 SVGAGI. CDR3 nucleotides: TGTGCCAGCAGTTACTTACAGGGGGCTGGGGGCTACACCTTC. It is translated as CASSYLQGAGGYTF.

For this clone: This sample includes further DNA sequences coding for the same CDR3. CDR3 DNA sequence: TGTGCCAGCAGCCCGCCGCGGGGGAACTATGGCTACACCTTC. Its protein product is CASSPPRGNYGYTF. V is TRBV5-4 and J is TRBJ1-2; TRBD1 is a possible D gene (5 bases). V was clipped by 4 bases and J by 2 bases, with 12 bases between them. The CDR3 is 14 residues long. Germline V gene sequence: CDR1 SGHNT, CDR2 YYREEE (reference sequence).

This clone came up once. This chain joins TRBV7-9 and TRBJ1-1; D not resolved. The CDR3 is 13 residues long. The germline CDR1 and CDR2 sequences are SEHNR and FQNEAQ (reference sequence). Trimming removed 1 base from V and 10 bases from J, with 13 bases in between. The CDR3 loop is CASSLGGYPAAFF. The CDR3 DNA reads as TGTGCCAGCAGCTTAGGAGGGTACCCTGCAGCTTTCTTT.

This rearrangement joins TRBV7-8 to TRBJ2-7; 8 bases agree with TRBD2. The V gene's germline CDR1 is SGHVS and CDR2 FQNEAQ. Losses at the gene ends were 4 bases for V and 4 bases for J; bases not matched to a gene: 6. This CDR3 comprises 14 residues. CDR3 sequence (DNA): TGTGCCAGCAGCTCCCTGCGGGGGGATTACGAGCAGTACTTC. It specifies CASSSLRGDYEQYF.

Remarks on this clone: The same CDR3 arises from other DNA sequences in this sample as well. The V call is TRBV2, the J call TRBJ1-1, with no clear D. The germline CDR1 and CDR2 sequences are SNHLY and FYNNEI. V lost 4 bases to trimming and J lost 2 bases, with 8 bases between them. There are 13 residues in the CDR3. The CDR3 loop reads CASSGQVNTEAFF. CDR3 nucleotides: TGTGCCAGCAGTGGGCAGGTCAACACTGAAGCTTTCTTT.

V and J are TRBV11-2 and TRBJ2-2; D unclear. Germline loops: CDR1 SGHAT, CDR2 FQNNGV. The CDR3 runs 13 residues. Between the trimmed V and J ends, which lost 5 bases and 8 bases, there was a span of 12 bases. The DNA of the CDR3 is TGTGCCAGCAGCCGCTTGGCGAGGGGGGAGCTGTTTTTT. Translating gives CASSRLARGELFF.

This chain links TRBV12-3 or TRBV12-4 with TRBJ2-5; TRBD1 is a possible D gene (6 bases). V lost 8 bases to trimming and J lost 7 bases, with 17 bases between them. This CDR3 region has 13 residues. CDR3 sequence: CASSQGIAGTQYF. The CDR3 DNA follows: TGTGCCAGCTCTCAGGGGATTGCGGGGACCCAGTACTTC.

The chain recombines TRBV7-8 with TRBJ1-5; TRBD1 might be the D (6 bases). The germline V gene encodes CDR1 SGHVS and CDR2 FQNEAQ. This CDR3 is 14 amino acids long. The V end lost 5 bases, the J end lost 4 bases, and 12 bases lay between the germline ends. The CDR3 is CASSTDSINQPQHF. The CDR3 DNA reads TGTGCCAGCAGCACGGACAGCATAAATCAGCCCCAGCATTTT.

J is TRBJ1-2 and V is TRBV28; 10 bases are shared with TRBD1. Germline V gene sequence: CDR1 MDHEN, CDR2 SYDVKM. With 4 bases clipped from V and 11 bases from J, the junction kept 4 bases outside the gene matches. The CDR3 extends over 12 amino acids. The CDR3 is CASSSRDRGYTF. In nucleotides, the CDR3 is TGTGCCAGCAGTTCCCGGGACAGGGGTTACACCTTC.

This chain links TRBV5-1 with TRBJ2-1, with TRBD1 identical over 8 bases. Losses at the gene ends were 2 bases for V and 1 base for J; bases not matched to a gene: 11. Germline lookup yields CDR1 SGHRS and CDR2 YFSETQ. This CDR3 is built from 18 residues. The CDR3 sequence is CASSFQPDRGGSYNEQFF. The CDR3 DNA follows: TGCGCCAGCAGCTTCCAACCAGACAGGGGTGGTTCCTACAATGAGCAGTTCTTC.

For this clone: In this CDR3 the conserved last residue, phenylalanine or tryptophan, is missing, so a read error is likely. The limits of the CDR3 on the DNA are not certain, so only TCRdb's listed CDR3 is given. The chain recombines TRBV28 with TRBJ1-4; TRBD1 is the table's D call and was not checked against the DNA. Inclusive of both ends, the CDR3 amounts to 12 amino acids. Per the germline V gene, CDR1 is MDHEN and CDR2 is SYDVKM. The CDR3 sequence is CAVQGGTQLPQL.